This T cell receptor beta chain was sequenced during a study of T cell responses to AZD1222 COVID-19 vaccine. Findings and caveats of the study: Spike-specific TCR breadth and depth went up after people got two AZD1222 doses. Targets within unmutated variant regions were reportedly found for nearly half of spike-specific TCRs. Vaccine-associated CD4 TCRs spanned spike, dominant at 160-218 and 743-854. Mostly white British, mostly female donors; authors suggested clonal diversity may be underestimated.

To note about this clone: Its antigen is unknown.

The CDR3 is 16 residues long. CDR1 and CDR2 (germline): SGHVS, FQNEAQ. Deletions cut 2 bases from V and 6 bases from J, with 17 bases between. This table comes from immunoSEQ multiplex PCR, and its TCRdb copy is limited to in-frame clones, with some not included. The repertoire includes roughly 180,000 clones, 85% to 95% of them detected once, and 0.8% to 1.3% sits in the top ten. The source material was peripheral blood, sampled 28 days after the second dose of the MenACWY control vaccine. The receptor was isolated from an adult who received the MenACWY meningococcal vaccine as a control. J is TRBJ2-1 and V is TRBV7-8; tentatively, D is TRBD1 (6 bases). CDR3: CASSLSTRVQGNEQFF. CDR3 sequence (DNA): TGTGCCAGCAGCTTAAGTACCAGGGTACAGGGCAATGAGCAGTTCTTC.